What follows are 17 T cell receptor beta chains derived from one specimen sequenced in a study of blood T cell repertoires in COVID-19. The assay was immunoSEQ multiplex PCR, and TCRdb's table has in-frame clones only and misses some. The sample has roughly 290,000 clones, approximately 85% seen once. Sequencing was done on a sample of PBMCs or T cells enriched from blood (not recorded which). These receptors came from a woman aged 30 to 39 who had recovered from COVID-19.

The CDR3 DNA reads as TGTGCCAGCAGCCCGAGATATATCGGACAGGCTAGCTCTGGGGCCAACGTCCTGACTTTC. This sequence encodes CASSPRYIGQASSGANVLTF. The chain employs TRBV5-5 and TRBJ2-6, with 7 bases fitting TRBD1. The V gene end was trimmed by 4 bases and the J gene end by 0 bases; junction bases not matched to a gene: 16. The CDR3 totals 20 residues. The germline CDR1 and CDR2 sequences are SGHKS and YYEKEE (reference sequence).

This clone was detected once. This sequence joins TRBV5-4 and TRBJ2-3, with 7 bases that match TRBD1. The CDR3 has 16 residues. CDR1 is SGHNT and CDR2 is YYREEE in the germline V gene (reference sequence). After removal of 3 bases from V and 0 bases from J, the junction contained 7 bases not matched to a gene. The chain's CDR3 is CASSSLKGASTDTQYF. CDR3 DNA sequence: TGTGCCAGCAGCTCTTTAAAGGGGGCTAGCACAGATACGCAGTATTTT. Combining the CDR3 with reference TRBV5-4 and TRBJ2-3 gives the whole variable domain ETGVTQSPTHLIKTRGQQVTLRCSSQSGHNTVSWYQQALGQGPQFIFQYYREEENGRGNFPPRFSGLQFPNYSSELNVNALELDDSALYLCASSSLKGASTDTQYFGPGTRLTVL.

This chain connects TRBV19 to TRBJ2-2; the match to TRBD2 covers 13 bases. The CDR3 runs 15 residues. V was pared by 6 bases and J by 6 bases, with 4 bases of the junction left unmatched. Per the germline V gene, CDR1 is LNHDA and CDR2 is SQIVND (reference sequence). The DNA for the CDR3 is TGTGCCAGTAGGATGACTAGCGGGGGGTCCGGGGAGCTGTTTTTT. Its protein is CASRMTSGGSGELFF.

The V and J genes are TRBV28 and TRBJ2-5; 8 nucleotides match TRBD2. The CDR3 runs 15 residues. V was clipped by 3 bases and J by 4 bases; unmatched bases: 7. From germline, CDR1 is MDHEN and CDR2 SYDVKM. CDR3 coding DNA: TGTGCCAGCAGTTTCGGGACTAGGGGGGGAGAGACCCAGTACTTC. This encodes CASSFGTRGGETQYF.

This sequence joins TRBV3-1 (or the pseudogene TRBV3-2) and TRBJ1-5; 10 positions match TRBD1. This CDR3 comprises 19 residues. Per the germline V gene, CDR1 is LGHDT and CDR2 is YNNKEL (reference sequence). V shed 8 bases, J shed 3 bases, and the junction held 19 bases outside the gene matches. The CDR3 loop is CASRLYPGQGPGVNQPQHF. CDR3 sequence (DNA): TGTGCCAGCCGACTTTATCCGGGACAGGGGCCGGGGGTCAATCAGCCCCAGCATTTT.

The chain carries TRBV2 and TRBJ2-4, with a possible D match to TRBD1 (6 bases). V lost 0 bases, J lost 1 base, and 22 bases lay in between. Germline loops: CDR1 SNHLY, CDR2 FYNNEI. This CDR3 is built from 20 residues. The CDR3 region has the DNA TGTGCCAGCAGTGAAGCGCAAGGGGGATCCCCCGGTTTGGCCAAAAACATTCAGTACTTC. Its translation: CASSEAQGGSPGLAKNIQYF.

This chain links TRBV18 with TRBJ2-2; D not resolved. Trimming removed 0 bases from V and 0 bases from J, with 5 bases in between. The germline V gene encodes CDR1 KGHSH and CDR2 LQKENI. This CDR3 is built from 15 residues. The CDR3 spells CASSPPTANTGELFF. In DNA form, the CDR3 reads TGTGCCAGCTCACCACCTACAGCGAACACCGGGGAGCTGTTTTTT. Full variable domain (outside the CDR3, taken from reference TRBV18 and TRBJ2-2): NAGVMQNPRHLVRRRGQEARLRCSPMKGHSHVYWYRQLPEEGLKFMVYLQKENIIDESGMPKERFSAEFPKEGPSILRIQQVVRGDSAAYFCASSPPTANTGELFFGEGSRLTVL.

The chain has TRBV28 and TRBJ2-7; TRBD1 agrees at 8 bases. The trim removed 11 bases at V and 4 bases at J, leaving 4 bases unmatched. The germline V gene encodes CDR1 MDHEN and CDR2 SYDVKM. The CDR3 is 11 residues long. The CDR3, as DNA: TGTGCCTGCGACAGGGGTTACGAGCAGTACTTC. Protein sequence: CACDRGYEQYF. Filled out from reference TRBV28 and TRBJ2-7, the complete variable domain reads DVKVTQSSRYLVKRTGEKVFLECVQDMDHENMFWYRQDPGLGLRLIYFSYDVKMKEKGDIPEGYSVSREKKERFSLILESASTNQTSMYLCACDRGYEQYFGPGTRLTVT.

The rearrangement links TRBV4-2 to TRBJ2-2, with a weak D call TRBD2 (5 bases). Germline loops: CDR1 LGHNA, CDR2 YNFKEQ. There are 14 residues in the CDR3. V was clipped by 3 bases and J by 3 bases, with 8 bases between them. CDR3 amino acids: CASSQRVDTGELFF. The CDR3 bases are TGTGCCAGCAGCCAGCGGGTTGACACCGGGGAGCTGTTTTTT.

Only one count was recorded for this clone. The chain recombines TRBV30 with TRBJ2-7; tentative D call: TRBD2 (6 bases). From germline, CDR1 is GTSNPN and CDR2 SVGIG (reference sequence). The CDR3 loop spans 14 amino acids. This chain's CDR3 is CAGLGHRGTYEQYF. CDR3 coding DNA: TGTGCGGGCCTCGGACACCGGGGGACCTACGAGCAGTACTTC.

The chain links TRBV28 to TRBJ1-6; TRBD1 matches at 7 bases. The V and J ends lost 3 bases and 8 bases, in that order; junction bases with no gene match: 7. CDR3 length: 15 amino acids. CDR1 and CDR2 from the germline V gene are MDHEN and SYDVKM. CDR3 loop: CASSFGGQEYSPLHF. CDR3 DNA sequence: TGTGCCAGCAGTTTTGGCGGACAGGAATATTCACCCCTCCACTTT.

The sample holds one count of this clone. As DNA, the CDR3 is TGTGCCTGGAGTCGGCAGGGGAACACTGAAGCTTTCTTT. Protein: CAWSRQGNTEAFF. V and J are TRBV30 and TRBJ1-1; maybe TRBD1 (5 bases). The CDR3 runs to 13 residues. The germline V gene encodes CDR1 GTSNPN and CDR2 SVGIG (reference sequence). V was pared by 2 bases and J by 1 base, with 8 bases between.

This rearrangement joins TRBV12-3 or TRBV12-4 to TRBJ1-1; possibly TRBD1 for D (6 bases). V was shortened by 1 base and J by 5 bases, with 8 bases between the two germline ends. The CDR3 spans 13 residues. CDR3 coding DNA: TGTGCCAGCAGTTTAGGAAGGGGGACTGAAGCTTTCTTT. It specifies CASSLGRGTEAFF.

This clone was observed a single time. The chain uses TRBV27 and TRBJ2-7; weak D call: TRBD1 (5 bases). CDR3 length: 14 residues. Germline values: CDR1 MNHEY, CDR2 SMNVEV (reference sequence). V lost 6 bases and J lost 7, with 19 bases in between. The CDR3 DNA reads as TGTGCCAGCAGACCAGGGCTGAGTGTCTGGGAGCAGTACTTC. It codes for CASRPGLSVWEQYF.

This clone was seen once. The rearrangement links TRBV14 to TRBJ2-1; 7 nucleotides agree with TRBD2. The ends lost 2 bases at V and 7 bases at J; junction bases unmatched: 8. Germline-derived CDR1 and CDR2 are SGHDN and FVKESK. The CDR3 sequence is 15 residues long. The CDR3 protein is CASSQLGGGRNEQFF. As DNA, the CDR3 is TGTGCCAGCAGCCAATTGGGCGGGGGAAGGAATGAGCAGTTCTTC.

This chain joins TRBV7-2 and TRBJ1-2; D is possibly TRBD1 (5 bases). Trimming cost V 2 bases and J 8 bases, with 9 bases left between them. Germline V gene sequence: CDR1 SGHTA, CDR2 FQGNSA. This CDR3 comprises 12 residues. CDR3 DNA sequence: TGTGCCAGCAGCTTAATGGGGCTCGGCTACACCTTC. Protein sequence: CASSLMGLGYTF.

The CDR3 nucleotides are TGTGCCAGCAGTGAAGCGGGGGCGGCGTATAATTCACCCCTCCACTTT. It is translated as CASSEAGAAYNSPLHF. The chain employs TRBV6-1 and TRBJ1-6; possibly TRBD1 for D (6 bases). Germline values: CDR1 MNHNS, CDR2 SASEGT. CDR3 length: 16 amino acids. Trimming pared 0 bases from V and 4 bases from J, leaving 10 bases between.